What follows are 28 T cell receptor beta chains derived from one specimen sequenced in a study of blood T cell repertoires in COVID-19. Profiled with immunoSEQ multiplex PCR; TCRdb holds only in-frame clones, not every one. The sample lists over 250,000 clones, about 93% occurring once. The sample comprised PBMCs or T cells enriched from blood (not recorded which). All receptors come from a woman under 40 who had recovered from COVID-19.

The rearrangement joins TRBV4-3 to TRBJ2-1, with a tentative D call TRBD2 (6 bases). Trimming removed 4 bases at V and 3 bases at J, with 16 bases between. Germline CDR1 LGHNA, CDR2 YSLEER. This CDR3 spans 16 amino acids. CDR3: CASSLGVREIYNEQFF. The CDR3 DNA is TGCGCCAGCAGCCTAGGGGTCCGGGAGATCTACAATGAGCAGTTCTTC.

CDR3 sequence reads: CASSFFRGLYGYTF. The DNA for the CDR3 is TGTGCCAGCAGCTTTTTTAGGGGACTTTATGGCTACACCTTC. V is TRBV12-1 and J is TRBJ1-2. TRBV12-1 is reported as a pseudogene. The CDR3 length is 14 residues.

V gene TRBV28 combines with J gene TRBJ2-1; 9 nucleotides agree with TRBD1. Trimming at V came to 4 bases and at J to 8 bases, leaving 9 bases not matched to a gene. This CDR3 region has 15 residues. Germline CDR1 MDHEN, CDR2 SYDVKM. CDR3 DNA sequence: TGTGCCAGCAGTTCCGGACAGGGGTTTGCGGATGAGCAGTTCTTC. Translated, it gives CASSSGQGFADEQFF. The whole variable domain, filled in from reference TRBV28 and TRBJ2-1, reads DVKVTQSSRYLVKRTGEKVFLECVQDMDHENMFWYRQDPGLGLRLIYFSYDVKMKEKGDIPEGYSVSREKKERFSLILESASTNQTSMYLCASSSGQGFADEQFFGPGTRLTVL.

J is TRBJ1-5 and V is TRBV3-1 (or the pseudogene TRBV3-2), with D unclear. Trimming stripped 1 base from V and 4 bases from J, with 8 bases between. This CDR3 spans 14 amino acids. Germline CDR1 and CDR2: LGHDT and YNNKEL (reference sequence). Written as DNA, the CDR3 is TGTGCCAGCAGCCAAGGAGGTCCAAATCAGCCCCAGCATTTT. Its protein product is CASSQGGPNQPQHF.

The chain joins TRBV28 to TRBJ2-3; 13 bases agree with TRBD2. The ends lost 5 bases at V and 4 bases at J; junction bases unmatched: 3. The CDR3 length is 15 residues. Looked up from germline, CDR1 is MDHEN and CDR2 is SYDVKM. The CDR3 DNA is TGTGCCAGCAGTCGGACTAGCGGGAGCTCAGATACGCAGTATTTT. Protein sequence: CASSRTSGSSDTQYF.

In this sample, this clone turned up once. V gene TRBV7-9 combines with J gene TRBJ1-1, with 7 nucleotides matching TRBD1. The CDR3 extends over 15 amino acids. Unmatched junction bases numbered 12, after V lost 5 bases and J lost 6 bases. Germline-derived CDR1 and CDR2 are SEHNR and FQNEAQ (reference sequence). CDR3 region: CASSPTGARHSEAFF. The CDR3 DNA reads TGTGCCAGCAGCCCAACAGGGGCTAGACACTCTGAAGCTTTCTTT.

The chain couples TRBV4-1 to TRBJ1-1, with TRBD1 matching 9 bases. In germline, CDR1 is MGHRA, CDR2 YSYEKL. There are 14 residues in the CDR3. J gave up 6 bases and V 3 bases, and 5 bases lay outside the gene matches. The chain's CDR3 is CASSQWDRVPEAFF. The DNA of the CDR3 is TGCGCCAGCAGCCAGTGGGACAGGGTACCTGAAGCTTTCTTT.

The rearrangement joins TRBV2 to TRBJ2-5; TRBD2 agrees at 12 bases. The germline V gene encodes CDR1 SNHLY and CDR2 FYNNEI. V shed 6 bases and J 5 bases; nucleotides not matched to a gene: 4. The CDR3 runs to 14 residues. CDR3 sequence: CASSPTSGSETQYF. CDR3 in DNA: TGTGCCAGCAGCCCGACTAGCGGGAGTGAGACCCAGTACTTC.

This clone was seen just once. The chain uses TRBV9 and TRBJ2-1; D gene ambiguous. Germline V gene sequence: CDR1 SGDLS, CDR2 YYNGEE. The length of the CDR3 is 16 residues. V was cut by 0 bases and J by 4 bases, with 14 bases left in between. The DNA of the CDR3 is TGTGCCAGCAGCGTAGTCGGAGACGGCGTGTACAATGAGCAGTTCTTC. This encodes CASSVVGDGVYNEQFF.

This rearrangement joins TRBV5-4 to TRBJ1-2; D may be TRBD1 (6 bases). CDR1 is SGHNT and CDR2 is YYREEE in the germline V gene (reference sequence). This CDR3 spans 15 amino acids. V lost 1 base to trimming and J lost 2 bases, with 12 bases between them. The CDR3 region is CASSLQDSRNYGYTF. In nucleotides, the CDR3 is TGTGCCAGCAGCTTGCAGGACAGCAGGAACTATGGCTACACCTTC.

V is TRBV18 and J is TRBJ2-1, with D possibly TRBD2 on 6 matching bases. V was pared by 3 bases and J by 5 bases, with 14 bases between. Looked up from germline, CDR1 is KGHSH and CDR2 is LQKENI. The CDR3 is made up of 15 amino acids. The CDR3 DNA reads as TGTGCCAGCTCACCCGGATTAGCGGTAAACAATGAGCAGTTCTTC. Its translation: CASSPGLAVNNEQFF.

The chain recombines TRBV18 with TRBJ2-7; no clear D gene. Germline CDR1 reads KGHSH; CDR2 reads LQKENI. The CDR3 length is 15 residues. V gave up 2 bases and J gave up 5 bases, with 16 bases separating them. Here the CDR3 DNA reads TGTGCCAGCTCACCAATCGACTCCAATCCCGACGAGCAGTACTTC. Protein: CASSPIDSNPDEQYF.

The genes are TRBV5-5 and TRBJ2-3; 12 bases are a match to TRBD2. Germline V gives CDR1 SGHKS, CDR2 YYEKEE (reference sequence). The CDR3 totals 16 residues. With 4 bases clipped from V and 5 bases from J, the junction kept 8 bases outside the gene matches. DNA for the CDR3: TGTGCCAGCAGCCCAATCACTAGCGGGGGGAGAGATACGCAGTATTTT. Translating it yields CASSPITSGGRDTQYF.

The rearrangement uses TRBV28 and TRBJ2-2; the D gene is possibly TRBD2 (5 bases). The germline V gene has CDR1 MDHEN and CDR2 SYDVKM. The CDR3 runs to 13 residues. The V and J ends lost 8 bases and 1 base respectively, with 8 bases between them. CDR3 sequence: CASDEGNTGELFF. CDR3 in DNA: TGTGCCAGCGATGAGGGGAACACCGGGGAGCTGTTTTTT.

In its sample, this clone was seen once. DNA for the CDR3: TGTGCCAGCAGCCCGGGACTAGCGGGACACAATGAGCAGTTCTTC. It specifies CASSPGLAGHNEQFF. The V and J genes are TRBV5-4 and TRBJ2-1; 13 positions match TRBD2. The J segment lost 5 bases and the V segment lost 4 bases, leaving 3 bases of the junction unmatched. This CDR3 comprises 15 residues. Germline CDR1 is SGHNT and CDR2 is YYREEE (reference sequence).

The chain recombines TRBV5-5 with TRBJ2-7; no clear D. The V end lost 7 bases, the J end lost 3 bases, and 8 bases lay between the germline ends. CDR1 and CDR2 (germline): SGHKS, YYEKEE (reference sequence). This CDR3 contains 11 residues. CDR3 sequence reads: CASGLLYEQYF. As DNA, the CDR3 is TGTGCCAGCGGCCTCCTCTACGAGCAGTACTTC.

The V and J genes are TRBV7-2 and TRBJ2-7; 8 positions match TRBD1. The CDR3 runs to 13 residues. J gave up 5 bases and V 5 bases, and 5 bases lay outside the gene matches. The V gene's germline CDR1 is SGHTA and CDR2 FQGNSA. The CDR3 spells CASSPDRGNEQYF. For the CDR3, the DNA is TGTGCCAGCAGCCCAGACAGGGGTAACGAGCAGTACTTC.

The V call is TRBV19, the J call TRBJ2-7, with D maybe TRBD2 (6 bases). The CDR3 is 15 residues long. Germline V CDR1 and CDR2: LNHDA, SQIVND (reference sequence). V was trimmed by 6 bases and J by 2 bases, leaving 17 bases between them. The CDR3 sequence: CASRTRASATYEQYF. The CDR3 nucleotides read TGTGCCAGTAGAACCCGTGCTAGCGCCACCTACGAGCAGTACTTC.

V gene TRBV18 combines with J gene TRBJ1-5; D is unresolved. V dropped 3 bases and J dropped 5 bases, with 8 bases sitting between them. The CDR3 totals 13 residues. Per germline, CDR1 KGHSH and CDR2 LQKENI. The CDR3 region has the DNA TGTGCCAGCTCACCGGGCTGGGATCAGCCCCAGCATTTT. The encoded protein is CASSPGWDQPQHF.

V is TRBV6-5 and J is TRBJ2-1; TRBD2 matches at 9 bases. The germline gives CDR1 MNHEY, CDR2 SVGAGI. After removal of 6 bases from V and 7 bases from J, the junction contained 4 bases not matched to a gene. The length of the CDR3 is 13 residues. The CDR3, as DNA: TGTGCCAGCAGGGGTAGCGGGAGAAATGAGCAGTTCTTC. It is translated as CASRGSGRNEQFF.

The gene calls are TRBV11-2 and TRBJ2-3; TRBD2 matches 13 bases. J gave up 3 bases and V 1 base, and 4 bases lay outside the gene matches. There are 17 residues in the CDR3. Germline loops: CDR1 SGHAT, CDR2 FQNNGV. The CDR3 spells CASSLGATSGRTDTQYF. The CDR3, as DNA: TGTGCCAGCAGCTTAGGGGCGACTAGCGGGAGGACAGATACGCAGTATTTT.

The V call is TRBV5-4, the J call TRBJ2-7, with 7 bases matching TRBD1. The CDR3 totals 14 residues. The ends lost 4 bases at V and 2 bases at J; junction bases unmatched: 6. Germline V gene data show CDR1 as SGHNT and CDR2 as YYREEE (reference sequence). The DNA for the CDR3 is TGTGCCAGCAGCCGAAGGGACAGTCCCTACGAGCAGTACTTC. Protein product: CASSRRDSPYEQYF.

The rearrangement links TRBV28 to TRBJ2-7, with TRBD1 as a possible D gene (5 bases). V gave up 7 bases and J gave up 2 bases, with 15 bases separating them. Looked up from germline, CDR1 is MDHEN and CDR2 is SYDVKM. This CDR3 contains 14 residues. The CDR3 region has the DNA TGTGCCAGCACAGGGTTCGAGGCCCCCTACGAGCAGTACTTC. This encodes CASTGFEAPYEQYF.

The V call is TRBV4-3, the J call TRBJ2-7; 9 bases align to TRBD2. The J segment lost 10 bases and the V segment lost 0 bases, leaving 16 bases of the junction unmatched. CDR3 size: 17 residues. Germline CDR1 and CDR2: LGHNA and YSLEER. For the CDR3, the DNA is TGCGCCAGCAGCCAAGATCTGGCGGGAGGGCCCGGGGGCCTTCAGTACTTC. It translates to CASSQDLAGGPGGLQYF.

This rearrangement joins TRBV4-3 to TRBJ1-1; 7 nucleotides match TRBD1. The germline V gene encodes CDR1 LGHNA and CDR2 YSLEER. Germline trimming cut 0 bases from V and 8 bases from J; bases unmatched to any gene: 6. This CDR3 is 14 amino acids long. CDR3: CASSQDLGGTEAFF. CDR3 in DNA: TGCGCCAGCAGCCAAGATTTAGGGGGCACAGAAGCTTTCTTT.

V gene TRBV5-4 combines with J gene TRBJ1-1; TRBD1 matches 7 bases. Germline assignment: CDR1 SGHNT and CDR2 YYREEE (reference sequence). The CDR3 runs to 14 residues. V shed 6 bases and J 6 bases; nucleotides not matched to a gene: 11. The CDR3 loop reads CASTLGGAGAEAFF. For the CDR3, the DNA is TGTGCCAGCACCTTAGGGGGCGCGGGCGCTGAAGCTTTCTTT.

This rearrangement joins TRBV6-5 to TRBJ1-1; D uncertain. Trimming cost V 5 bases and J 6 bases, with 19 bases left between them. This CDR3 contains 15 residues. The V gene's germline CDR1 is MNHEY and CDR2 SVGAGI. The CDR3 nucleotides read TGTGCCAGCAGTCCCGTCGGGATGGGCCTTTCTGAAGCTTTCTTT. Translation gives CASSPVGMGLSEAFF.

CDR3 region: CASSIGLHHEQFF. CDR3 in DNA: TGTGCCAGTAGTATTGGACTTCACCATGAGCAGTTCTTC. V and J are TRBV19 and TRBJ2-1; a weak D match, TRBD2 (5 bases). V was clipped by 3 bases and J by 8 bases, with 11 bases between them. Germline V gene data show CDR1 as LNHDA and CDR2 as SQIVND (reference sequence). The CDR3 runs to 13 residues.